What follows are 20 T cell receptor beta chains derived from one specimen sequenced in a study of T cells in localized non-small cell lung cancer. Measured with immunoSEQ multiplex PCR; TCRdb has only the in-frame clones, and not every one. This repertoire shows 70,000 to 75,000 clones, less than 85% found once; its top ten account for about 1.5%. Sequencing used peripheral blood, obtained before any cancer treatment. These receptors were collected from a female donor over 55 with stage I lung adenocarcinoma.

This chain joins TRBV5-1 and TRBJ2-1; TRBD2 might be the D (5 bases). This CDR3 is 14 amino acids long. Germline V lookup: CDR1 SGHRS, CDR2 YFSETQ. V dropped 0 bases and J dropped 9 bases, with 13 bases sitting between them. CDR3 sequence (DNA): TGCGCCAGCAGCTTGGATACGGGCGCGGGTGAGCAGTTCTTC. Amino acids: CASSLDTGAGEQFF. Using reference TRBV5-1 and TRBJ2-1 for the parts outside the CDR3, the full variable domain is KAGVTQTPRYLIKTRGQQVTLSCSPISGHRSVSWYQQTPGQGLQFLFEYFSETQRNKGNFPGRFSGRQFSNSRSEMNVSTLELGDSALYLCASSLDTGAGEQFFGPGTRLTVL.

The chain uses TRBV2 and TRBJ1-1; 8 bases are shared with TRBD1. This CDR3 spans 15 amino acids. Germline V lookup: CDR1 SNHLY, CDR2 FYNNEI. J lost 0 bases, V lost 6 bases, and 6 bases had no gene match. DNA for the CDR3: TGTGCCAGCAGGGAGACAGGGGTCATGAACACTGAAGCTTTCTTT. This gives the protein CASRETGVMNTEAFF. Filled out from reference TRBV2 and TRBJ1-1, the complete variable domain reads EPEVTQTPSHQVTQMGQEVILRCVPISNHLYFYWYRQILGQKVEFLVSFYNNEISEKSEIFDDQFSVERPDGSNFTLKIRSTKLEDSAMYFCASRETGVMNTEAFFGQGTRLTVV.

V and J are TRBV19 and TRBJ2-2; 7 bases fit TRBD2. The CDR3 is 15 amino acids. Germline CDR1 and CDR2: LNHDA and SQIVND (reference sequence). J gave up 0 bases and V 6 bases, and 4 bases lay outside the gene matches. CDR3 in amino acids: CASRAGQTNTGELFF. In DNA, the CDR3 is TGTGCCAGTAGAGCGGGGCAAACGAACACCGGGGAGCTGTTTTTT.

The CDR3 bases are TGTGCCAGCAGCCTCCCTCTCGACTATGGCTACACCTTC. It yields the protein CASSLPLDYGYTF. The chain combines TRBV11-3 with TRBJ1-2; D remains unclear. CDR3 size: 13 residues. The V and J ends lost 5 bases and 3 bases respectively, with 10 bases between them. Germline CDR1 and CDR2: SGHNT and YENEEA.

The rearrangement joins TRBV15 to TRBJ2-5, with D perhaps TRBD2 (7 bases). The CDR3 is made up of 15 amino acids. CDR1 and CDR2 from the germline V gene are LNHNV and YYDKDF (reference sequence). V was cut by 3 bases and J by 3 bases, with 14 bases left in between. CDR3 region: CATSRGGAGEETQYF. As DNA, the CDR3 is TGTGCCACCAGCAGGGGGGGGGCAGGCGAAGAGACCCAGTACTTC.

The rearrangement links TRBV25-1 to TRBJ1-1, with D possibly being TRBD1 (5 bases). The V end lost 5 bases, the J end lost 5 bases, and 9 bases lay between the germline ends. The CDR3 length is 12 residues. From germline, CDR1 is MGHDK and CDR2 SYGVNS. CDR3 sequence (DNA): TGTGCCAGCAGTTGGGGGAGGACTGAAGCTTTCTTT. Its protein product is CASSWGRTEAFF.

The rearrangement links TRBV5-5 to TRBJ2-3; possible D gene TRBD2, 6 bases. Germline loops: CDR1 SGHKS, CDR2 YYEKEE (reference sequence). V was shortened by 1 base and J by 2 bases, with 8 bases between the two germline ends. The CDR3 contains 14 residues. CDR3 nucleotides: TGTGCCAGCAGCTTGAGACTAGACACAGATACGCAGTATTTT. As protein: CASSLRLDTDTQYF.

A remark on this clone: This may be a read error: a much more frequent sequence differs by one nucleotide. This sample includes further DNA sequences coding for the same CDR3. The V gene is TRBV6-5, the J gene TRBJ1-3; D unresolved. From germline, CDR1 is MNHEY and CDR2 SVGAGI. V lost 2 bases and J 0 bases, leaving 5 bases between the germline ends. The CDR3 contains 14 residues. The CDR3 DNA reads as TGTGCCAGCAGTTACGATGGCTCTGGAAACACCATATATTTT. Encoded protein: CASSYDGSGNTIYF.

The gene calls are TRBV6-1 and TRBJ1-2; D perhaps matches TRBD1 (5 bases). V lost 6 bases and J 6 bases, leaving 11 bases between the germline ends. This CDR3 comprises 12 residues. Germline lookup yields CDR1 MNHNS and CDR2 SASEGT. The CDR3 sequence is CASRRQGDGYTF. In DNA, the CDR3 is TGTGCCAGCAGACGGCAGGGTGATGGCTACACCTTC.

A single count supports this clone. The chain joins TRBV4-1 to TRBJ2-7; D not resolved. The germline V and J ends were trimmed by 4 bases and 6 bases, with 16 bases remaining between them. CDR3 size: 14 residues. Per germline, CDR1 MGHRA and CDR2 YSYEKL. The CDR3 sequence is CASSRVMVSAEQYF. The CDR3 nucleotides read TGCGCCAGCAGCCGTGTGATGGTTTCGGCCGAGCAGTACTTC.

The chain carries TRBV2 and TRBJ2-2, with D possibly matching TRBD1 (6 bases). The CDR3 runs to 14 residues. Germline V gene lookup returns CDR1 SNHLY and CDR2 FYNNEI. With 4 bases removed from V and 4 bases from J, the gap between germline ends came to 10 bases. The CDR3 region is CASSVMGATGELFF. Here the CDR3 DNA reads TGTGCCAGCAGTGTAATGGGGGCCACCGGGGAGCTGTTTTTT.

The gene calls are TRBV5-4 and TRBJ1-2; perhaps TRBD1 as D (5 bases). V lost 4 bases to trimming and J lost 7 bases, with 29 bases between them. CDR1 SGHNT and CDR2 YYREEE come from the germline V gene (reference sequence). The length of the CDR3 is 18 residues. DNA of the CDR3: TGTGCCAGCAGCCTCGTGAACCCAGGGCAGGGAAGGGGCGGTGGCTACACCTTC. It codes for CASSLVNPGQGRGGGYTF. Complete variable domain (other parts from reference TRBV5-4 and TRBJ1-2): ETGVTQSPTHLIKTRGQQVTLRCSSQSGHNTVSWYQQALGQGPQFIFQYYREEENGRGNFPPRFSGLQFPNYSSELNVNALELDDSALYLCASSLVNPGQGRGGGYTFGSGTRLTVV.

V is TRBV5-4 and J is TRBJ2-7, with 9 bases matching TRBD1. This CDR3 is built from 16 residues. The V gene's germline CDR1 is SGHNT and CDR2 YYREEE (reference sequence). With V trimmed by 3 bases and J by 2 bases, 9 bases remained unmatched. The CDR3 DNA reads as TGTGCCAGCAGCTCGCCCGCGGGACAGGGACCCTACGAGCAGTACTTC. It translates to CASSSPAGQGPYEQYF.

This clone was found a few times. V and J are TRBV6-6 and TRBJ2-5, with 8 bases aligning to TRBD2. The CDR3 runs 16 residues. The germline V gene has CDR1 MNHNY and CDR2 SVGAGI (reference sequence). The ends lost 5 bases at V and 3 bases at J; junction bases unmatched: 11. The CDR3 DNA follows: TGTGCCAGCAGTCCTCCGGGAGCGGGAGATGAAGAGACCCAGTACTTC. It encodes CASSPPGAGDEETQYF.

This chain uses TRBV2 with TRBJ1-2; TRBD1 matches 7 bases. This CDR3 comprises 17 residues. Germline V gene data show CDR1 as SNHLY and CDR2 as FYNNEI. The ends lost 9 bases at V and 4 bases at J; junction bases unmatched: 20. CDR3 coding DNA: TGTGCCAGTTCCCGGGACAGAGGAATTCTTATTGGCTATGGCTACACCTTC. Translating gives CASSRDRGILIGYGYTF.

V is TRBV21-1 and J is TRBJ2-2; the table calls TRBD2, which could not be checked here. TRBV21-1 is a known pseudogene. The CDR3 consists of 16 residues. The CDR3 sequence: CASSKRASEGTGELFF. The CDR3 nucleotides are TGTGCCAGCAGCAAAAGGGCGTCTGAGGGCACCGGGGAGCTGTTTTTT.

CDR3 protein: CASSLGAPSSGANVLTF. CDR3 nucleotide sequence: TGTGCCAGCAGCTTAGGGGCCCCAAGCTCTGGGGCCAACGTCCTGACTTTC. This chain joins TRBV7-9 and TRBJ2-6, with no clear D. Trimming stripped 1 base from V and 0 bases from J, with 10 bases between. Germline CDR1 reads SEHNR; CDR2 reads FQNEAQ (reference sequence). This CDR3 is built from 17 residues.

The chain has TRBV9 and TRBJ2-2, with 9 bases that match TRBD2. Trimming removed 4 bases from V and 2 bases from J; junction bases left unmatched: 6. Germline V gene lookup returns CDR1 SGDLS and CDR2 YYNGEE. The CDR3 sequence is 16 residues long. The CDR3 spells CASSKIAGENTGELFF. The CDR3 DNA sequence: TGTGCCAGCAGCAAAATAGCGGGGGAAAACACCGGGGAGCTGTTTTTT.

Comments on this clone: No DNA is shown, since the ends of the CDR3 on it are uncertain; the CDR3 is the one TCRdb lists. The CDR3 sequence: CASSKVGQGSYNSPLHF. The chain recombines TRBV21-1 with TRBJ1-6; TRBD1 reflects the table's D call only, with no check against the DNA. TRBV21-1 represents a pseudogene. The CDR3 is 17 amino acids in total, end residues counted.

V gene TRBV28 combines with J gene TRBJ1-5, with D possibly TRBD1 on 5 matching bases. Trimming left V 8 bases short and J 0 bases short, with 14 bases between. The CDR3 is made up of 15 amino acids. Germline CDR1 MDHEN, CDR2 SYDVKM. In nucleotides, the CDR3 is TGTGCCAGCTCCATGGGACCTAATAGCAATCAGCCCCAGCATTTT. Translating it yields CASSMGPNSNQPQHF.